This T cell receptor beta chain was retrieved from a study of shared clonotypes between healthy human individuals. Across the study: CD4 naive and CD4 memory each took three plates per donor, while CD8 naive took two and CD8 memory one. Study conclusions and caveats: Sorted-subset sequencing was shown by rarefaction to be incomplete despite large depth. With few donors, the genetic and exposure-history diversity represented was limited.

This clone has just one count. Antigen specificity is unknown. The CDR3 is made up of 14 amino acids. Deletions cut 8 bases from V and 3 bases from J, with 17 bases between. In germline, CDR1 is MNHNS, CDR2 SASEGT. Both subsets, CD45RA+ naive and CD45RA-negative memory, were split from the CD4+ cells. Generated by immunoSEQ multiplex PCR, the TCRdb table keeps only in-frame clones and is missing some. The sample consists of 550,000 to 700,000 clones, approximately 73% of them appearing once. This chain connects TRBV6-1 to TRBJ2-7, with a weak D call TRBD1 (6 bases). The TCR originated in a woman in her 30s in good health. The sequencing input was memory CD4+ T cells sorted from blood. Subset noted: CD45RA-negative fraction. The CDR3 is CASLKNRDLYEQYF. As DNA, the CDR3 is TGTGCCAGCCTAAAAAACAGGGATCTCTACGAGCAGTACTTC.